These T cell receptor beta chains were read from a single sample in a study of blood T cell repertoires in COVID-19. TCRdb's table, derived via immunoSEQ multiplex PCR, lists solely in-frame clones and lacks some. The profile shows 30,000 to 35,000 clones, 88% of them singletons. The sequencing input was peripheral blood. These receptor sequences come from a woman aged 70 to 79 with active COVID-19. Each CDR3 is given with its conserved first and last residue. Each record gives: CDR3 length, J gene, clone size, D gene, V gene, CDR3 protein, CDR3 DNA. D genes are given only for firm matches. The listing skips clone size in some rows; elsewhere it reads once, few, many or a size class.

13	TRBJ2-7	-	-	TRBV7-9	CASSPPSSYEQYF	TGTGCCAGCAGCCCACCTTCTAGCTACGAGCAGTACTTC
16	TRBJ1-1	-	-	TRBV19	CASSLDAHGGNTEAFF	TGTGCCAGTAGCCTCGACGCCCACGGGGGGAACACTGAAGCTTTCTTT
13	TRBJ1-2	once	-	TRBV18	CASSPPGLYGYTF	TGTGCCAGCTCACCACCGGGACTCTATGGCTACACCTTC
13	TRBJ1-4	-	-	TRBV3-1/TRBV3-2	CASTPQGSEKLFF	TGTGCCAGCACGCCGCAGGGTTCTGAAAAACTGTTTTTT
20	TRBJ2-3	-	TRBD2	TRBV5-4	CASSSKTGTSGGSRTDTQYF	TGTGCCAGCAGCTCCAAAACCGGGACTAGCGGGGGGTCTCGCACAGATACGCAGTATTTT
15	TRBJ2-5	-	TRBD2	TRBV27	CASSLSAGGAKTQYF	TGTGCCAGCAGTTTATCAGCGGGGGGGGCTAAGACCCAGTACTTC
14	TRBJ1-2	once	TRBD1	TRBV9	CASSVDRGRGGYTF	TGTGCCAGCAGCGTCGACAGGGGGCGCGGTGGCTACACCTTC
16	TRBJ2-7	few	TRBD1	TRBV19	CASSITTGAGSYEQYF	TGTGCCAGTAGTATAACGACAGGGGCGGGCTCCTACGAGCAGTACTTC
16	TRBJ2-3	-	TRBD2	TRBV3-1/TRBV3-2	CASSRAAGGLVDTQYF	TGTGCCAGCAGCCGGGCTGCGGGGGGGCTGGTCGATACGCAGTATTTT
15	TRBJ2-7	-	TRBD1	TRBV18	CASSPPTGQGHEQYF	TGTGCCAGCTCACCACCGACGGGACAGGGCCACGAGCAGTACTTC
16	TRBJ2-5	-	-	TRBV6-5	CASSYGFWGRQETQYF	TGTGCCAGCAGTTACGGGTTTTGGGGGCGTCAAGAGACCCAGTACTTC
12	TRBJ2-3	-	-	TRBV12-3/TRBV12-4	CASNPGTDTQYF	TGTGCCAGCAACCCGGGCACAGATACGCAGTATTTT
13	TRBJ1-4	-	-	TRBV9	CASSVEENEKLFF	TGTGCCAGCAGCGTAGAGGAGAATGAAAAACTGTTTTTT
14	TRBJ1-2	-	-	TRBV6-5	CASSEVGTNYGYTF	TGTGCCAGCAGCGAGGTCGGCACTAACTATGGCTACACCTTC
14	TRBJ2-2	-	-	TRBV19	CASSRAGVIGELFF	TGTGCCAGTAGTAGGGCAGGGGTCATCGGGGAGCTGTTTTTT
16	TRBJ2-7	-	-	TRBV21-1	CASSKVTTKPAYEQYF	TGTGCCAGCAGCAAAGTAACTACTAAGCCTGCCTACGAGCAGTACTTC
16	TRBJ1-6	-	TRBD1	TRBV6-6	CASRPGTGGYNSPLHF	TGTGCCAGCAGGCCCGGGACAGGGGGCTATAATTCACCCCTCCACTTT
16	TRBJ2-2	-	-	TRBV28	CASLPPQRANTGELFF	TGTGCCAGCCTCCCCCCCCAGCGGGCGAACACCGGGGAGCTGTTTTTT
14	TRBJ1-4	-	-	TRBV9	CASSGDSRNEKLFF	TGTGCCAGCAGCGGCGACAGTCGGAATGAAAAACTGTTTTTT
15	TRBJ2-2	-	TRBD1	TRBV30	CAWSLGGAGTGELFF	TGTGCCTGGAGTCTAGGGGGCGCGGGTACCGGGGAGCTGTTTTTT
15	TRBJ2-5	-	-	TRBV15	CATSRKTGVWETQYF	TGTGCCACCAGCAGAAAAACGGGGGTATGGGAGACCCAGTACTTC
16	TRBJ2-5	-	-	TRBV4-2	CASSQDLRRGGETQYF	TGTGCCAGCAGCCAAGATCTGCGCCGGGGAGGAGAGACCCAGTACTTC
19	TRBJ1-4	-	TRBD1	TRBV6-6	CASSSRTGGKEETNEKLFF	TGTGCCAGCAGCTCCCGGACAGGGGGCAAAGAGGAAACTAATGAAAAACTGTTTTTT
14	TRBJ2-5	-	TRBD2	TRBV7-9	CASSEGLVSETQYF	TGTGCCAGCAGCGAGGGACTAGTCTCGGAGACCCAGTACTTC
14	TRBJ1-6	-	-	TRBV19	CASRPRGYNSPLHF	TGTGCCAGTAGGCCGCGAGGCTATAATTCACCCCTCCACTTT
14	TRBJ1-6	-	-	TRBV19	CASTPGTPYSPLHF	TGTGCCAGTACACCAGGGACTCCTTATTCACCCCTCCACTTT
17	TRBJ2-7	-	-	TRBV7-9	CASSFGGGRGVRYEQYF	TGTGCCAGCAGCTTTGGAGGCGGACGGGGAGTCCGCTACGAGCAGTACTTC
13	TRBJ1-2	-	-	TRBV6-1	CASSEEGEDGYTF	TGTGCCAGCAGTGAAGAAGGAGAGGATGGCTACACCTTC
15	TRBJ1-2	few	TRBD1	TRBV10-2	CASRGQGPTNYGYTF	TGCGCCAGCAGGGGACAGGGCCCTACCAACTATGGCTACACCTTC
16	TRBJ2-3	-	TRBD2	TRBV5-1	CASSLGLAGHLDTQYF	TGCGCCAGCAGCTTGGGACTAGCGGGTCATTTAGATACGCAGTATTTT
16	TRBJ2-1	-	TRBD1	TRBV5-1	CASSPGTGGPYNEQFF	TGCGCCAGCAGCCCGGGGACAGGGGGCCCGTACAATGAGCAGTTCTTC